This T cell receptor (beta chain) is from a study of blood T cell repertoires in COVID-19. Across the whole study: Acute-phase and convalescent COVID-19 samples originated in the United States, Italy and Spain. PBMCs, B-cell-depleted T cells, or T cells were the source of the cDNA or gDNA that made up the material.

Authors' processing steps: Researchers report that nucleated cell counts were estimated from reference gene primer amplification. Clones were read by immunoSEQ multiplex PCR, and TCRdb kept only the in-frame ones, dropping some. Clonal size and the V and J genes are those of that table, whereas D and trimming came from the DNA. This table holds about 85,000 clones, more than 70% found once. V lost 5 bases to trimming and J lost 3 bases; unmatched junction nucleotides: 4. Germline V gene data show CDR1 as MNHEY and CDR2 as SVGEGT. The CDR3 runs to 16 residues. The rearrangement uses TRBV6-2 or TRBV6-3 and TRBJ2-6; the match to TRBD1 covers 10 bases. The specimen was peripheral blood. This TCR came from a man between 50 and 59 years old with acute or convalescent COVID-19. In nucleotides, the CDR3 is TGTGCCAGCAGTCGACAGGGGGCTGGTGGGGCCAACGTCCTGACTTTC. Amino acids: CASSRQGAGGANVLTF.